This TCR beta chain was sequenced for a study of T cell responses to AZD1222 COVID-19 vaccine. Study results and limitations: Donors were mostly white British, more females; clonal diversity possibly underestimated. Baseline serostatus was positive in only six AZD1222 recipients. Compared with day 0, the breadth and depth of the Spike-specific TCR repertoire rose significantly after two doses of AZD1222. Researchers took repertoire samples only after the peak T cell response had come.

The assay was immunoSEQ multiplex PCR, and TCRdb's table has in-frame clones only and misses some. The sample has 120,000 to 150,000 clones; approximately 90% are singletons. To note about this clone: Its antigen is unidentified.

Germline values: CDR1 SGDLS, CDR2 YYNGEE. V lost 2 bases and J 0 bases, leaving 12 bases between the germline ends. The CDR3 length is 16 residues. Source: peripheral blood, taken 28 days after the second AZD1222 dose. The V call is TRBV9, the J call TRBJ1-3; D uncertain. The receptor comes from an adult who received the AZD1222 COVID-19 vaccine. The CDR3 region is CASSVSILGSGNTIYF. The DNA of the CDR3 is TGTGCCAGCAGCGTGAGCATTCTGGGCTCTGGAAACACCATATATTTT.